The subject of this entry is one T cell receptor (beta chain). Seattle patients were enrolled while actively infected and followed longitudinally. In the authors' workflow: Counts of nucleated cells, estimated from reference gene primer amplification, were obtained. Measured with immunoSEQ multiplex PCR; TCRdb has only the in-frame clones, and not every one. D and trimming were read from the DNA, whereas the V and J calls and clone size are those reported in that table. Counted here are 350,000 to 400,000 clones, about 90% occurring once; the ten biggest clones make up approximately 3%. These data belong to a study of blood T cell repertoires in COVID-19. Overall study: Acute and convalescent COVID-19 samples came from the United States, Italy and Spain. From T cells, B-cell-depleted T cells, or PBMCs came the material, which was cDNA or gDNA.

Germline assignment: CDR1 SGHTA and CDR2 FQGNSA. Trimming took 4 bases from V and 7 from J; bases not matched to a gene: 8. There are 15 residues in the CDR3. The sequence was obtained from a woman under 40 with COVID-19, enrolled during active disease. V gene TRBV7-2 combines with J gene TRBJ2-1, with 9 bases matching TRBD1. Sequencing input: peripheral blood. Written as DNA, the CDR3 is TGTGCCAGCAGCTCTGGGACAGGGACTGGGAATGAGCAGTTCTTC. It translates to CASSSGTGTGNEQFF.